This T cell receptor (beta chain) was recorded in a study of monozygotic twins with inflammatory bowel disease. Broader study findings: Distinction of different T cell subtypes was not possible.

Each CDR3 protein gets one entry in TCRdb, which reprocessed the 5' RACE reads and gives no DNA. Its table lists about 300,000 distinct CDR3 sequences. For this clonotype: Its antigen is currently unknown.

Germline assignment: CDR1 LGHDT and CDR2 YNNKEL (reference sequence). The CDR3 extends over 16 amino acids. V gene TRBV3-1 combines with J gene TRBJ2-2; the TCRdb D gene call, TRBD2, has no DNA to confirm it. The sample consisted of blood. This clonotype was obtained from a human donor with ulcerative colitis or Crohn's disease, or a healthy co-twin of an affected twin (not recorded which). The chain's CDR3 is CASSQGSGSGTGELFF.